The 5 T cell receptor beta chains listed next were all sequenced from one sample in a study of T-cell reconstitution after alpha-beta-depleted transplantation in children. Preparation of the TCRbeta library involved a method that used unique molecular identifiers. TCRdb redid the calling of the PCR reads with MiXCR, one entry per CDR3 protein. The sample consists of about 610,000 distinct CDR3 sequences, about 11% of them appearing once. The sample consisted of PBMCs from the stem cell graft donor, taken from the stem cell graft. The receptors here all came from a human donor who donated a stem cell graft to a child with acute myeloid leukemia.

The CDR3 nucleotides read TGTGCCAGTAGATCAGGGGCAACTGAAGCTTTCTTT. Translated, it gives CASRSGATEAFF. The V gene is TRBV19, the J gene TRBJ1-1, with D perhaps TRBD1 (6 bases). CDR1 and CDR2 (germline): LNHDA, SQIVND (reference sequence). The CDR3 has 12 amino acids. Trimming removed 6 bases at V and 5 bases at J, with 10 bases between.

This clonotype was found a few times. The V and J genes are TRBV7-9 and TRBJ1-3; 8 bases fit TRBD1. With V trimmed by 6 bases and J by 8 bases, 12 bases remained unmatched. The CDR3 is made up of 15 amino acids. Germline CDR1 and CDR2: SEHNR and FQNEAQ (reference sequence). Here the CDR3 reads CASRSGRTGLDTIYF. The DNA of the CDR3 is TGTGCCAGCAGGTCCGGCAGGACAGGGCTTGACACCATATATTTT. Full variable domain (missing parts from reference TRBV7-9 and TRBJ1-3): DTGVSQNPRHKITKRGQNVTFRCDPISEHNRLYWYRQTLGQGPEFLTYFQNEAQLEKSRLLSDRFSAERPKGSFSTLEIQRTEQGDSAMYLCASRSGRTGLDTIYFGEGSWLTVV.

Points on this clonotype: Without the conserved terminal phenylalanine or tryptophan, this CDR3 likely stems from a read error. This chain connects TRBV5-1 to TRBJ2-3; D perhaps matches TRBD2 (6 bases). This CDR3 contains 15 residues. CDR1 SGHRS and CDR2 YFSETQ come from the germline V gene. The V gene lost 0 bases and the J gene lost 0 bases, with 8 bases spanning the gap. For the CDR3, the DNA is TGCGCCAGCAGCTTGGACGCGGGGAGCACAGATACGCAGTATGTT. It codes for CASSLDAGSTDTQYV.

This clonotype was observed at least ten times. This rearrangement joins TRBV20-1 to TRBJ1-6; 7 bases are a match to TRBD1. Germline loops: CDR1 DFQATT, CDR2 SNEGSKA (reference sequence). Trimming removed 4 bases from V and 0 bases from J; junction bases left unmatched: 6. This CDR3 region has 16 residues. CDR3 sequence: CSAKGAVSSYNSPLHF. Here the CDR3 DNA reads TGCAGTGCTAAGGGGGCAGTAAGCTCCTATAATTCACCCCTCCACTTT.

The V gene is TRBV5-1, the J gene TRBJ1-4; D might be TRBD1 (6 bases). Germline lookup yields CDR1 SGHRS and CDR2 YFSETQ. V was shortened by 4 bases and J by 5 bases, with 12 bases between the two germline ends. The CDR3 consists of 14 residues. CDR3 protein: CASSQGPLNEKLFF. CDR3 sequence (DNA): TGCGCCAGCAGCCAGGGGCCCCTAAATGAAAAACTGTTTTTT.